The source of this TCR beta chain is a study of cytomegalovirus exposure and HLA in healthy donors. For the study at large: An early data release held 80 million or so unique TCRs from HLA-typed donors.

Regarding this clone: Its cognate antigen is unknown.

Study results and caveats: Reportedly, diagnosis of cytomegalovirus status by the classifier showed high specificity and sensitivity. According to the study, around 150 TCR beta chains were cytomegalovirus-associated.

Germline loops: CDR1 KGHSH, CDR2 LQKENI. Trimming shortened V by 6 bases and J by 0 bases, and 5 bases separated the two germline ends. The CDR3 runs to 12 residues. It was with 60 Vbeta and 13 Jbeta primers that the PCR ran. The repertoire was sequenced with immunoSEQ multiplex PCR; TCRdb's copy has only in-frame clones and lacks some. The data contain over 65,000 clones, around 75% of them singletons. Donors likely had unrecorded immune exposures despite being nominally healthy when sampled. Sequencing was done on a sample of PBMCs. The sequence was collected from a man aged 35 to 55 in good health and CMV-seronegative. The chain couples TRBV18 to TRBJ1-1; unclear D gene. CDR3 loop: CASSILNTEAFF. The CDR3 bases are TGTGCCAGCTCTATCCTGAACACTGAAGCTTTCTTT. The whole variable domain, remainder taken from reference TRBV18 and TRBJ1-1, is NAGVMQNPRHLVRRRGQEARLRCSPMKGHSHVYWYRQLPEEGLKFMVYLQKENIIDESGMPKERFSAEFPKEGPSILRIQQVVRGDSAAYFCASSILNTEAFFGQGTRLTVV.